This T cell receptor (beta chain) was recorded in a study of cytomegalovirus exposure and HLA in healthy donors. Findings and caveats of the study: Later analysis showed TCR association rates varying by HLA locus, highest for DRB1 and lowest for HLA-C.

This clone appeared a single time. Its antigen is unidentified. With 60 Vbeta and 13 Jbeta primers, the PCR was carried out. Assay used: immunoSEQ multiplex PCR; TCRdb lists only in-frame clones, some missing. The sample contains 150,000 to 200,000 clones, roughly 87% of which appear only once. Unmatched junction bases numbered 6, after V lost 5 bases and J lost 5 bases. Germline CDR1 MDHEN, CDR2 SYDVKM. The CDR3 loop spans 14 amino acids. This rearrangement joins TRBV28 to TRBJ1-1, with TRBD1 identical over 9 bases. The sequence derives from a boy younger than 10 in good health and CMV-seronegative. Sequencing used PBMCs. CDR3 sequence (DNA): TGTGCCAGCAGTCCGGGACAGGGAAGTACTGAAGCTTTCTTT. It encodes CASSPGQGSTEAFF.